A single sample is the source of the 16 T cell receptor beta chains below, sequenced in a study of radiation and T cells in renal cell carcinoma. The time point is: blood 4 weeks post-SBRT, at nephrectomy. This sample's treatment: 15 Gy SBRT to primary tumor, nephrectomy 4 weeks later. This table comes from immunoSEQ multiplex PCR, and its TCRdb copy is limited to in-frame clones, with some not included. The table has fewer than 200,000 clones, about 87% seen once. The specimen was blood, collected from a patient whose treatment included radiotherapy and nephrectomy. The receptors shown here come from a woman between 50 and 59 years old with renal cell carcinoma.

The V gene is TRBV29-1, the J gene TRBJ1-5, with D possibly matching TRBD1 (5 bases). The CDR3 loop spans 14 amino acids. V lost 6 bases and J 6 bases, leaving 18 bases between the germline ends. Germline assignment: CDR1 SQVTM and CDR2 ANQGSEA. This CDR3 reads CSVTPQGEGQPQHF. In nucleotides, the CDR3 is TGCAGCGTGACACCTCAGGGCGAAGGTCAGCCCCAGCATTTT.

The CDR3 is CASSATGTSGGAGETQYF. The CDR3 DNA reads TGTGCCAGCAGCGCTACCGGGACTAGCGGGGGGGCTGGAGAGACCCAGTACTTC. This rearrangement joins TRBV9 to TRBJ2-5; 16 nucleotides match TRBD2. V lost 3 bases and J lost 4; bases outside the gene matches: 9. CDR3 length: 18 amino acids. Germline CDR1 is SGDLS and CDR2 is YYNGEE.

A few counts support this clone. This chain uses TRBV15 with TRBJ2-1, with 8 nucleotides matching TRBD1. Germline trimming cut 2 bases from V and 2 bases from J; bases unmatched to any gene: 5. Germline-derived CDR1 and CDR2 are LNHNV and YYDKDF (reference sequence). This CDR3 region has 16 residues. Written as DNA, the CDR3 is TGTGCCACCAGCAGAACTACACAGGGGGCCTACAATGAGCAGTTCTTC. Protein: CATSRTTQGAYNEQFF.

This clone was counted only a few times. The chain carries TRBV18 and TRBJ2-7; TRBD2 is a possible D gene (6 bases). The length of the CDR3 is 14 residues. V dropped 2 bases and J dropped 5 bases, with 13 bases sitting between them. The germline V gene has CDR1 KGHSH and CDR2 LQKENI. DNA for the CDR3: TGTGCCAGCTCACCATTGCGGGGAGGCGACGAGCAGTACTTC. This sequence encodes CASSPLRGGDEQYF.

The chain combines TRBV7-8 with TRBJ2-7, with 10 nucleotides matching TRBD1. The CDR3 extends over 15 amino acids. Germline V gene sequence: CDR1 SGHVS, CDR2 FQNEAQ. The trim removed 0 bases at V and 6 bases at J, leaving 5 bases unmatched. The CDR3 DNA is TGTGCCAGCAGCTTAGCAGTAGGACAGGGGGTCGAGCAGTACTTC. Translating gives CASSLAVGQGVEQYF.

The chain recombines TRBV5-4 with TRBJ2-1; D unresolved. The CDR3 length is 14 residues. The ends were cut back, 1 base at V and 2 bases at J, with 7 bases in the middle. Germline loops: CDR1 SGHNT, CDR2 YYREEE (reference sequence). CDR3 residues: CASSLNTAYNEQFF. CDR3 sequence (DNA): TGTGCCAGCAGCTTGAATACAGCCTACAATGAGCAGTTCTTC.

V usage is TRBV6-5 and J usage is TRBJ1-4; a weak D match, TRBD1 (5 bases). Trimming pared 7 bases from V and 0 bases from J, leaving 12 bases between. The germline CDR1 and CDR2 sequences are MNHEY and SVGAGI. This CDR3 contains 15 residues. CDR3 DNA sequence: TGTGCCAGCATGGGGGGTTTGGCAACTAATGAAAAACTGTTTTTT. Protein product: CASMGGLATNEKLFF.

The genes are TRBV19 and TRBJ1-3; the D gene is possibly TRBD1 (6 bases). Germline CDR1 and CDR2: LNHDA and SQIVND (reference sequence). The germline V and J ends were trimmed by 3 bases and 1 base, with 25 bases remaining between them. The CDR3 loop spans 20 amino acids. The CDR3, as DNA: TGTGCCAGTAGTATGTCGGGGGGCTTTCTGGGCAGCGGATCTGGAAACACCATATATTTT. Translating gives CASSMSGGFLGSGSGNTIYF.

This clone came up once. The V call is TRBV19, the J call TRBJ1-1; D is perhaps TRBD1 (6 bases). Germline values: CDR1 LNHDA, CDR2 SQIVND (reference sequence). This CDR3 comprises 15 residues. As DNA, the CDR3 is TGTGCAACCAGACCCCAGGGGAAAATGAACACTGAAGCTTTCTTT. It encodes CATRPQGKMNTEAFF.

The chain combines TRBV19 with TRBJ2-2; TRBD1 might be the D (7 bases). Trimming pared 7 bases from V and 7 bases from J, leaving 10 bases between. The CDR3 spans 12 residues. The germline V gene has CDR1 LNHDA and CDR2 SQIVND (reference sequence). CDR3 residues: CASNQGGGELFF. The CDR3 coding sequence is TGTGCCAGTAATCAGGGGGGCGGGGAGCTGTTTTTT.

This chain connects TRBV5-5 to TRBJ2-2; 9 bases match TRBD1. The CDR3 covers 14 residues. The junction had 2 bases not matched to a gene; V was cut back by 3 bases and J by 5 bases. Looked up from germline, CDR1 is SGHKS and CDR2 is YYEKEE (reference sequence). CDR3 in amino acids: CASSSGQGTGELFF. In DNA form, the CDR3 reads TGTGCCAGCAGCTCAGGACAGGGGACCGGGGAGCTGTTTTTT.

The chain uses TRBV6-4 and TRBJ2-3; tentatively, D is TRBD1 or TRBD2 (5 bases each). Trimming removed 5 bases from V and 2 bases from J, with 11 bases in between. Germline CDR1 is MRHNA and CDR2 is SNTAGT. This CDR3 contains 14 residues. CDR3 sequence reads: CASSPGPHTDTQYF. The DNA of the CDR3 is TGTGCCAGCAGTCCGGGACCACACACAGATACGCAGTATTTT.

To note about this clone: Other DNA sequences in this sample translate to the same CDR3. The V gene is TRBV30, the J gene TRBJ1-2; 7 nucleotides align to TRBD1. Germline CDR1 reads GTSNPN; CDR2 reads SVGIG (reference sequence). With V trimmed by 0 bases and J by 8 bases, 6 bases remained unmatched. The CDR3 runs 13 residues. The CDR3 region is CAWSVQAGGGYTF. CDR3 bases: TGTGCCTGGAGTGTACAGGCAGGGGGAGGCTACACCTTC. The full variable domain, in which reference TRBV30 and TRBJ1-2 provide the parts outside the CDR3, is SQTIHQWPATLVQPVGSPLSLECTVEGTSNPNLYWYRQAAGRGLQLLFYSVGIGQISSEVPQNLSASRPQDRQFILSSKKLLLSDSGFYLCAWSVQAGGGYTFGSGTRLTVV.

V gene TRBV5-1 combines with J gene TRBJ2-2; tentatively, D is TRBD1 (5 bases). V was trimmed by 3 bases and J by 0 bases, leaving 15 bases between them. Germline V lookup: CDR1 SGHRS, CDR2 YFSETQ. This CDR3 has 17 amino acids. The CDR3 region has the DNA TGCGCCAGCAGCTCCACCCCGTCAGGGACGAACACCGGGGAGCTGTTTTTT. It is translated as CASSSTPSGTNTGELFF.

Here the CDR3 DNA reads TGTGCCAGCCTTCCCGGGATCGGCATCGATAACTATGGCTACACCTTC. Protein sequence: CASLPGIGIDNYGYTF. The chain couples TRBV19 to TRBJ1-2; the D is unclear. This CDR3 region has 16 residues. V was pared by 9 bases and J by 1 base, with 21 bases between. The germline CDR1 and CDR2 sequences are LNHDA and SQIVND (reference sequence).

The CDR3 sequence: CASSSNTGSGNTIYF. The CDR3 DNA is TGCGCCAGCAGCTCCAACACCGGCTCTGGAAACACCATATATTTT. The rearrangement joins TRBV5-1 to TRBJ1-3; unclear D gene. Between the trimmed V and J ends, which lost 3 bases and 0 bases, there was a span of 10 bases. The CDR3 has 15 residues. Germline V gene sequence: CDR1 SGHRS, CDR2 YFSETQ.